What follows are 11 T cell receptor beta chains derived from one specimen sequenced in a study of cytomegalovirus exposure and HLA in healthy donors (dated by TCRdb to about 2017). Libraries were built with the immunoSEQ multiplex PCR assay. A mixture of 60 forward primers for TCR Vbeta segments and 13 reverse primers for TCR Jbeta segments was used in the multiplex PCR. TCRdb mirrors the immuneACCESS table, restricted to in-frame sequences. Some clones are absent from its copies; in checked studies, under half trace to an unresolved V gene, and the reason for the others is unknown. The sample records roughly 150,000 clones, 70% to 75% of which are singletons. In total, the top ten clones hold 4% to 5% of the sample. The specimen sequenced was PBMCs. The receptors stem from a man aged 18 to 35 in good health and CMV-seropositive.

The chain links TRBV7-2 to TRBJ2-1, with 15 bases lining up with TRBD2. Unmatched junction bases numbered 6, after V lost 3 bases and J lost 0 bases. The CDR3 sequence is 19 residues long. CDR1 and CDR2 (germline): SGHTA, FQGNSA. The CDR3 loop is CASSLGLAGGTFSYNEQFF. DNA of the CDR3: TGTGCCAGCAGCTTGGGACTAGCGGGGGGAACATTCTCCTACAATGAGCAGTTCTTC.

The chain carries TRBV6-6 and TRBJ2-7; 7 bases line up with TRBD2. Looked up from germline, CDR1 is MNHNY and CDR2 is SVGAGI (reference sequence). The CDR3 has 13 residues. V shed 6 bases and J 4 bases; nucleotides not matched to a gene: 6. This chain's CDR3 is CASSPSGDYEQYV. In nucleotides, the CDR3 is TGTGCCAGCAGCCCTAGCGGAGATTACGAGCAGTACGTC.

The rearrangement links TRBV6-1 to TRBJ2-5, with 10 bases lining up with TRBD2. The CDR3 loop spans 17 amino acids. Trimming cost V 3 bases and J 5 bases; bases outside gene matches: 12. Germline loops: CDR1 MNHNS, CDR2 SASEGT. The CDR3 is CASSDGTSAPRWETQYF. CDR3 DNA: TGTGCCAGCAGTGACGGGACTAGCGCCCCAAGGTGGGAGACCCAGTACTTC.

This chain links TRBV25-1 with TRBJ1-1; perhaps TRBD1 as D (6 bases). V gave up 4 bases and J gave up 0 bases, with 15 bases separating them. Germline lookup yields CDR1 MGHDK and CDR2 SYGVNS. The CDR3 contains 16 residues. The chain's CDR3 is CASSASTGSMNTEAFF. CDR3 in DNA: TGTGCCAGCAGTGCATCCACAGGGTCCATGAACACTGAAGCTTTCTTT.

CDR3 sequence: CASSQGYSGNTIYF. The CDR3, as DNA: TGTGCCAGCAGCCAGGGTTACTCTGGAAACACCATATATTTT. The V gene is TRBV6-1, the J gene TRBJ1-3; the D gene is possibly TRBD1 (5 bases). Germline assignment: CDR1 MNHNS and CDR2 SASEGT. The germline V and J ends were trimmed by 6 bases and 0 bases, with 9 bases remaining between them. This CDR3 contains 14 residues.

This rearrangement joins TRBV5-5 to TRBJ1-4, with D tentatively TRBD1 (5 bases). Trimming left V 2 bases short and J 4 bases short, with 15 bases between. The CDR3 runs 16 residues. CDR1 is SGHKS, CDR2 YYEKEE, per germline (reference sequence). CDR3 protein: CASSFGGDPLNEKLFF. For the CDR3, the DNA is TGTGCCAGCAGCTTTGGCGGGGACCCGCTTAATGAAAAACTGTTTTTT. Drawing the rest from reference TRBV5-5 and TRBJ1-4, the complete variable domain is DAGVTQSPTHLIKTRGQQVTLRCSPISGHKSVSWYQQVLGQGPQFIFQYYEKEERGRGNFPDRFSARQFPNYSSELNVNALLLGDSALYLCASSFGGDPLNEKLFFGSGTQLSVL.

This chain uses TRBV5-1 with TRBJ2-3, with D perhaps matching TRBD1 (7 bases). Trimming pared 4 bases from V and 0 bases from J, leaving 18 bases between. The CDR3 consists of 17 residues. CDR1 is SGHRS and CDR2 is YFSETQ in the germline V gene. The CDR3 protein is CASSRRRGPASTDTQYF. The CDR3 coding sequence is TGCGCCAGCAGCCGGAGGAGGGGGCCCGCTAGCACAGATACGCAGTATTTT. Together with reference TRBV5-1 and TRBJ2-3, the CDR3 gives the full variable domain: KAGVTQTPRYLIKTRGQQVTLSCSPISGHRSVSWYQQTPGQGLQFLFEYFSETQRNKGNFPGRFSGRQFSNSRSEMNVSTLELGDSALYLCASSRRRGPASTDTQYFGPGTRLTVL.

The J gene is TRBJ2-1, the V gene TRBV6-5; 10 bases align to TRBD2. Per the germline V gene, CDR1 is MNHEY and CDR2 is SVGAGI. The CDR3 has 15 amino acids. V was pared by 5 bases and J by 9 bases, with 10 bases of the junction left unmatched. CDR3 protein: CASSRAGGSTTEQFF. CDR3 bases: TGTGCCAGCAGTAGAGCGGGGGGGAGCACGACTGAGCAGTTCTTC.

The chain has TRBV19 and TRBJ1-2; 9 nucleotides agree with TRBD1. V lost 6 bases and J lost 4; bases outside the gene matches: 6. This CDR3 comprises 14 residues. Germline V gene sequence: CDR1 LNHDA, CDR2 SQIVND (reference sequence). The CDR3 DNA reads as TGTGCCAGTAGACTGGACAGGGGTGGCTATGGCTACACCTTC. Encoded protein: CASRLDRGGYGYTF.

This chain connects TRBV28 to TRBJ1-1; no definite D call. Per germline, CDR1 MDHEN and CDR2 SYDVKM. Trimming shortened V by 3 bases and J by 3 bases, and 8 bases separated the two germline ends. This CDR3 spans 13 amino acids. The CDR3 bases are TGTGCCAGCAGTTTGTACGGGGACACTGAAGCTTTCTTT. It yields the protein CASSLYGDTEAFF.

This clone was recorded once. J is TRBJ1-6 and V is TRBV27; weak D call: TRBD1 (5 bases). V was trimmed by 8 bases and J by 13 bases, leaving 21 bases between them. This CDR3 spans 14 amino acids. CDR1 and CDR2 from the germline V gene are MNHEY and SMNVEV (reference sequence). The CDR3 DNA is TGTGCCAGCGTGGGACTGTCGGTTCTTTCGCCCCTCCACTTT. Its translation: CASVGLSVLSPLHF.